These 32 T cell receptor beta chains came from one sample sequenced in a study of CD4+ T cells in melanoma. The repertoire was sequenced with immunoSEQ multiplex PCR; TCRdb's copy has only in-frame clones and lacks some. This table has 14,000 to 15,000 clones, roughly 63% appearing once. The sample comprised cells from a culture (not recorded whether cultured in vitro). The origin of the receptors is a human donor with melanoma.

The genes are TRBV18 and TRBJ1-5; perhaps TRBD1 as D (5 bases). The V end was cut by 3 bases, the J end by 9 bases, with 18 bases between. The CDR3 is made up of 15 amino acids. Germline V gene lookup returns CDR1 KGHSH and CDR2 LQKENI. Here the CDR3 DNA reads TGTGCCAGCTCACCCTCGGGGGGGGGAGCGCGGCCCCAGCATTTT. Translating gives CASSPSGGGARPQHF.

The chain's CDR3 is CATHREGGNYGYTF. For the CDR3, the DNA is TGTGCCACACACAGGGAGGGCGGCAACTATGGCTACACCTTC. The gene calls are TRBV19 and TRBJ1-2; a possible D gene is TRBD1 (6 bases). Deletions cut 10 bases from V and 2 bases from J, with 17 bases between. Germline CDR1 is LNHDA and CDR2 is SQIVND (reference sequence). The CDR3 totals 14 residues.

The chain uses TRBV6-6 and TRBJ2-3; D unclear. The CDR3 sequence is 15 residues long. Germline lookup yields CDR1 MNHNY and CDR2 SVGAGI (reference sequence). Trimming took 2 bases from V and 1 from J, leaving 10 bases between them. The CDR3 region is CASSYLVVGTDTQYF. The DNA of the CDR3 is TGTGCCAGCAGTTACCTAGTTGTTGGCACAGATACGCAGTATTTT.

J is TRBJ1-1 and V is TRBV20-1; D is unresolved. Trimming pared 3 bases from V and 9 bases from J, leaving 11 bases between. CDR3 length: 11 residues. Looked up from germline, CDR1 is DFQATT and CDR2 is SNEGSKA (reference sequence). CDR3 loop: CSARIRDQAFF. DNA for the CDR3: TGCAGTGCTAGGATCCGGGATCAAGCTTTCTTT.

The rearrangement joins TRBV4-2 to TRBJ2-4; D is ambiguous. The CDR3 is 13 residues long. Trimming cost V 5 bases and J 3 bases, with 8 bases left between them. Germline V gene sequence: CDR1 LGHNA, CDR2 YNFKEQ. The CDR3 loop is CASSLYGKNIQYF. In DNA, the CDR3 is TGTGCCAGCAGCTTATACGGCAAAAACATTCAGTACTTC.

The rearrangement joins TRBV6-5 to TRBJ2-7; 8 bases match TRBD1. From germline, CDR1 is MNHEY and CDR2 SVGAGI. This CDR3 has 14 amino acids. The V and J ends lost 6 bases and 2 bases, in that order; junction bases with no gene match: 6. This CDR3 is CASRIGQGAYEQYF. The DNA of the CDR3 is TGTGCCAGCAGAATCGGACAGGGCGCCTACGAGCAGTACTTC.

This clone was detected only a few times. The chain uses TRBV30 and TRBJ2-6; D possibly corresponds to TRBD2 (5 bases). The CDR3 runs 16 residues. The germline CDR1 and CDR2 sequences are GTSNPN and SVGIG (reference sequence). Trimming cost V 3 bases and J 0 bases, with 12 bases left between them. The CDR3 DNA follows: TGTGCCTGGAGGAGGGTCCGGACCTCTGGGGCCAACGTCCTGACTTTC. Residues: CAWRRVRTSGANVLTF.

V and J are TRBV7-8 and TRBJ1-2, with 7 bases that match TRBD1. Germline CDR1 is SGHVS and CDR2 is FQNEAQ. After removal of 5 bases from V and 3 bases from J, the junction contained 9 bases not matched to a gene. This CDR3 has 15 amino acids. The CDR3 sequence: CASSQAGQFHYGYTF. The CDR3 DNA reads as TGTGCCAGCAGCCAAGCGGGACAGTTTCACTATGGCTACACCTTC. The variable domain in full, completed from reference TRBV7-8 and TRBJ1-2, reads GAGVSQSPRYKVAKRGQDVALRCDPISGHVSLFWYQQALGQGPEFLTYFQNEAQLDKSGLPSDRFFAERPEGSVSTLKIQRTQQEDSAVYLCASSQAGQFHYGYTFGSGTRLTVV.

This clone showed up just a few times. CDR3 residues: CASSPRVYLGEKLFF. In DNA form, the CDR3 reads TGTGCCAGCTCACCGCGCGTATACCTGGGGGAAAAACTGTTTTTT. The chain has TRBV18 and TRBJ1-4; D is unclear. CDR1 is KGHSH and CDR2 is LQKENI in the germline V gene. V lost 3 bases and J lost 8, with 16 bases in between. The CDR3 sequence is 15 residues long.

V usage is TRBV11-2 and J usage is TRBJ1-2; tentatively, D is TRBD1 (6 bases). CDR1 is SGHAT, CDR2 FQNNGV, per germline. This CDR3 contains 15 residues. V was clipped by 6 bases and J by 3 bases, with 17 bases between them. CDR3 bases: TGTGCCAGCAGAGCTACCGGGACACGATACTATGGCTACACCTTC. Protein: CASRATGTRYYGYTF. The full variable domain, its missing parts supplied by reference TRBV11-2 and TRBJ1-2, is EAGVAQSPRYKIIEKRQSVAFWCNPISGHATLYWYQQILGQGPKLLIQFQNNGVVDDSQLPKDRFSAERLKGVDSTLKIQPAKLEDSAVYLCASRATGTRYYGYTFGSGTRLTVV.

The CDR3 nucleotides read TGTGCCAGCAGCGTCCCCAACACAGATACGCAGTATTTT. The encoded protein is CASSVPNTDTQYF. The chain couples TRBV5-4 to TRBJ2-3, with no clear D. Looked up from germline, CDR1 is SGHNT and CDR2 is YYREEE (reference sequence). V was trimmed by 4 bases and J by 2 bases, leaving 8 bases between them. The CDR3 is 13 residues long. The full variable domain, in which reference TRBV5-4 and TRBJ2-3 provide the parts outside the CDR3, is ETGVTQSPTHLIKTRGQQVTLRCSSQSGHNTVSWYQQALGQGPQFIFQYYREEENGRGNFPPRFSGLQFPNYSSELNVNALELDDSALYLCASSVPNTDTQYFGPGTRLTVL.

This clone occurred a few times. The gene calls are TRBV2 and TRBJ1-1; 7 bases fit TRBD1. This CDR3 has 15 residues. V shed 4 bases, J shed 0 bases, and the junction held 5 bases outside the gene matches. Germline V CDR1 and CDR2: SNHLY, FYNNEI. The CDR3 spells CASSGGTAMNTEAFF. CDR3 nucleotide sequence: TGTGCCAGCAGTGGGGGGACAGCCATGAACACTGAAGCTTTCTTT.

CDR3 in amino acids: CASSYGGAFF. CDR3 DNA sequence: TGTGCCAGCAGTTATGGAGGAGCTTTCTTT. The V and J genes are TRBV6-1 and TRBJ1-1; D is ambiguous. Germline loops: CDR1 MNHNS, CDR2 SASEGT. The CDR3 extends over 10 amino acids. The V gene lost 5 bases and the J gene lost 10 bases, with 8 bases spanning the gap.

This clone came up a few times. The rearrangement links TRBV6-5 to TRBJ1-2; D is undetermined. The CDR3 spans 13 residues. Germline CDR1 and CDR2: MNHEY and SVGAGI. The V and J ends lost 6 bases and 4 bases respectively, with 12 bases between them. CDR3 bases: TGTGCCAGCAGCCGAACAGTATTCTATGGCTACACCTTC. It codes for CASSRTVFYGYTF.

This sequence joins TRBV7-7 and TRBJ2-5, with D maybe TRBD2 (5 bases). Germline CDR1 SSHAT, CDR2 FNYEAQ (reference sequence). The CDR3 loop spans 15 amino acids. Trimming stripped 0 bases from V and 5 bases from J, with 13 bases between. This chain's CDR3 is CASSLAGRTGETQYF. CDR3 DNA sequence: TGTGCCAGCAGCTTAGCAGGCAGGACTGGGGAGACCCAGTACTTC.

The chain couples TRBV7-2 to TRBJ1-1; D call uncertain. Germline V gene sequence: CDR1 SGHTA, CDR2 FQGNSA. The CDR3 is 13 amino acids. Between the trimmed V and J ends, which lost 2 bases and 3 bases, there was a span of 7 bases. The CDR3 sequence is CASSLIIDTEAFF. CDR3 bases: TGTGCCAGCAGCTTAATAATCGACACTGAAGCTTTCTTT.

The chain combines TRBV12-5 with TRBJ2-3; 7 bases match TRBD1. This CDR3 is built from 16 residues. Trimming cost V 3 bases and J 2 bases; bases outside gene matches: 8. CDR1 and CDR2 from the germline V gene are LGHNT and FRNRAP. CDR3 sequence (DNA): TGTGCTAGTGGTTTCCAATCCGGGACAGTCACAGATACGCAGTATTTT. Translation gives CASGFQSGTVTDTQYF.

V usage is TRBV29-1 and J usage is TRBJ2-3; the D call may be TRBD1 or TRBD2 (6 bases each). The CDR3 has 14 residues. The germline gives CDR1 SQVTM, CDR2 ANQGSEA. The V end lost 5 bases, the J end lost 6 bases, and 18 bases lay between the germline ends. The CDR3 bases are TGCAGCGTTTTGTGGCCGGGGGCACGCGATACGCAGTATTTT. As protein: CSVLWPGARDTQYF.

V is TRBV19 and J is TRBJ1-5, with D unresolved. The CDR3 spans 13 residues. CDR1 LNHDA and CDR2 SQIVND come from the germline V gene (reference sequence). Trimming left V 0 bases short and J 7 bases short, with 7 bases between. The CDR3 DNA reads TGTGCCAGTAGTATAGACACGGTACAGCCCCAGCATTTT. Translated: CASSIDTVQPQHF.

This clone has a handful of counts. The genes are TRBV21-1 and TRBJ1-6; the table names TRBD1, a call not compared with the DNA. TRBV21-1 is a pseudogene. CDR3 length equals 15 residues. CDR3: CASRDDGTFGSPLHF. The CDR3 nucleotides read TGTGCCAGCAGAGACGACGGGACATTCGGTTCACCCCTCCACTTT.

The rearrangement joins TRBV5-1 to TRBJ2-3, with 11 positions matching TRBD2. CDR1 SGHRS and CDR2 YFSETQ come from the germline V gene. The CDR3 loop spans 16 amino acids. V gave up 1 base and J gave up 2 bases; unmatched junction bases: 3. CDR3 sequence: CASSLYSGGATDTQYF. In DNA form, the CDR3 reads TGCGCCAGCAGCTTGTATAGCGGGGGGGCCACAGATACGCAGTATTTT.

The gene calls are TRBV28 and TRBJ1-2, with 7 bases aligning to TRBD1. CDR3 length: 14 amino acids. Trimming cost V 3 bases and J 4 bases; bases outside gene matches: 5. The germline V gene has CDR1 MDHEN and CDR2 SYDVKM. The CDR3 DNA is TGTGCCAGCAGTTTCCAGGGGGTTGGCTATGGCTACACCTTC. This sequence encodes CASSFQGVGYGYTF.

The chain uses TRBV4-1 and TRBJ2-1; 8 bases are a match to TRBD2. CDR3 length: 16 residues. Germline V gives CDR1 MGHRA, CDR2 YSYEKL. Losses at the gene ends were 5 bases for V and 8 bases for J; bases not matched to a gene: 14. CDR3 in DNA: TGCGCCAGCAGCAACCCCCGGGGGGGCAGTAGCGATGAGCAGTTCTTC. Encoded protein: CASSNPRGGSSDEQFF.

The rearrangement links TRBV6-5 to TRBJ1-2; D might be TRBD1 (5 bases). Trimming removed 6 bases at V and 4 bases at J, with 9 bases between. From germline, CDR1 is MNHEY and CDR2 SVGAGI. This CDR3 has 12 amino acids. The CDR3 region has the DNA TGTGCCAGCAGCCGACAGAGCTATGGCTACACCTTC. This codes for CASSRQSYGYTF.

This clone occurred a few times. The V and J genes are TRBV21-1 and TRBJ1-1. TRBV21-1 is listed as a pseudogene. The CDR3 length is 13 residues. CDR3 region: CASSKPGDTEAFF. Written as DNA, the CDR3 is TGTGCCAGCAGCAAACCCGGGGACACTGAAGCTTTCTTT.

The chain couples TRBV2 to TRBJ2-5; D ambiguous. The germline CDR1 and CDR2 sequences are SNHLY and FYNNEI. This CDR3 is 14 amino acids long. V lost 4 bases and J 5 bases, leaving 14 bases between the germline ends. CDR3 bases: TGTGCCAGCAGTGCCAATACATTACGGGAGACCCAGTACTTC. Translating gives CASSANTLRETQYF.

J is TRBJ1-1 and V is TRBV5-6, with D possibly TRBD1 on 5 matching bases. The CDR3 runs to 13 residues. Trimming took off 1 base at V and 7 bases at J, with 11 bases between the two ends. Germline V lookup: CDR1 SGHDT, CDR2 YYEEEE. For the CDR3, the DNA is TGTGCCAGCAGCTTGCAGGGTTGGGGTGAAGCTTTCTTT. Protein sequence: CASSLQGWGEAFF.

The V call is TRBV16, the J call TRBJ1-2; 8 bases line up with TRBD1. The J segment lost 0 bases and the V segment lost 4 bases, leaving 10 bases of the junction unmatched. This CDR3 spans 17 amino acids. In germline, CDR1 is KGHSY, CDR2 FQNENV. CDR3 in DNA: TGTGCCAGCAGCCGAGCTAGGGGGACAGGCACTAACTATGGCTACACCTTC. It is translated as CASSRARGTGTNYGYTF.

The chain has TRBV6-5 and TRBJ1-2; no clear D gene. The CDR3 has 15 amino acids. V dropped 4 bases and J dropped 4 bases, with 16 bases sitting between them. From germline, CDR1 is MNHEY and CDR2 SVGAGI. The CDR3 nucleotides are TGTGCCAGCAGTTCCGCGGTCGAAAAGGGCTATGGCTACACCTTC. The encoded protein is CASSSAVEKGYGYTF.

This sequence joins TRBV5-1 and TRBJ2-3; 10 bases match TRBD1. The CDR3 is made up of 15 amino acids. The V segment lost 4 bases and the J segment 4 bases; nucleotides outside the gene matches: 6. The germline V gene has CDR1 SGHRS and CDR2 YFSETQ. CDR3: CASSPDRGLADTQYF. The CDR3 nucleotides read TGCGCCAGCAGCCCCGACAGGGGGCTCGCAGATACGCAGTATTTT.

The chain couples TRBV6-1 to TRBJ1-3, with 8 positions matching TRBD1. Germline assignment: CDR1 MNHNS and CDR2 SASEGT. With V trimmed by 5 bases and J by 5 bases, 8 bases remained unmatched. The CDR3 runs to 15 residues. CDR3 coding DNA: TGTGCCAGCAGTCCGGACAGGGTGGCGCGAAACACCATATATTTT. Translating gives CASSPDRVARNTIYF.

This clone was detected a few times. CDR3: CASSERLSYTEAFF. The CDR3 DNA follows: TGTGCCAGCAGTGAACGATTGAGTTACACTGAAGCTTTCTTT. This chain connects TRBV2 to TRBJ1-1; D is unclear. Trimming pared 2 bases from V and 3 bases from J, leaving 10 bases between. The CDR3 sequence is 14 residues long. Germline V gene sequence: CDR1 SNHLY, CDR2 FYNNEI.